The rows below give T cell receptor beta chains drawn from one sample of a study of T cell responses to AZD1222 COVID-19 vaccine. Assay: immunoSEQ multiplex PCR; the TCRdb copy retains only in-frame clones and omits some. Of about 180,000 clones in the sample, 92% were seen once. The sequencing used peripheral blood, collected 28 days after the second AZD1222 dose. These TCRs come from an adult who received the AZD1222 COVID-19 vaccine. CDR3s include the opening cysteine and the closing phenylalanine or tryptophan. D genes are given only for firm matches. Clone size, where shown, is once, few, many, or a class for clones that have expanded.

D gene: NA; clone size: NA; V gene: TRBV25-1; J gene: TRBJ1-2; CDR3 DNA: TGTGCCAGCTTCGCGGTGGCTGGCTACACCTTC; CDR3 protein: CASFAVAGYTF
D gene: TRBD2; clone size: NA; V gene: TRBV29-1; J gene: TRBJ2-1; CDR3 DNA: TGCAGCGCTACCCTTAGCGGGGATGCAAATGAGCAGTTCTTC; CDR3 protein: CSATLSGDANEQFF
D gene: TRBD2; clone size: once; V gene: TRBV7-3; J gene: TRBJ2-3; CDR3 DNA: TGTGCCAGCAGCCCCGGGGAGGGCGGGGGCACAGATACGCAGTATTTT; CDR3 protein: CASSPGEGGGTDTQYF
D gene: NA; clone size: NA; V gene: TRBV27; J gene: TRBJ2-1; CDR3 DNA: TGTGCCAGCAGTCCCTCCGGGGGCATTTCCTACAATGAGCAGTTCTTC; CDR3 protein: CASSPSGGISYNEQFF
D gene: NA; clone size: NA; V gene: TRBV12-3/TRBV12-4; J gene: TRBJ2-3; CDR3 DNA: TGTGCCGGATCTTATGGGGGAAATACGCAGTATTTT; CDR3 protein: CAGSYGGNTQYF
D gene: NA; clone size: NA; V gene: TRBV19; J gene: TRBJ1-5; CDR3 DNA: TGTGCCAGTAGTGTAAAACAGGGTATAGGCAATCAGCCCCAGCATTTT; CDR3 protein: CASSVKQGIGNQPQHF
D gene: NA; clone size: NA; V gene: TRBV28; J gene: TRBJ1-2; CDR3 DNA: TGTGCCAGTCGACAAGCTAACTATGGCTACACCTTC; CDR3 protein: CASRQANYGYTF
D gene: NA; clone size: few; V gene: TRBV27; J gene: TRBJ1-4; CDR3 DNA: TGTGCCAGCAGTTTATCGATTCAGGGGAGCAATGAAAAACTGTTTTTT; CDR3 protein: CASSLSIQGSNEKLFF
D gene: NA; clone size: NA; V gene: TRBV7-8; J gene: TRBJ1-1; CDR3 DNA: TGTGCCAGCAGCTTAGTCGATAGCACTGAAGCTTTCTTT; CDR3 protein: CASSLVDSTEAFF
D gene: NA; clone size: NA; V gene: TRBV18; J gene: TRBJ2-2; CDR3 DNA: TGTGCCAGCTCACCCCGGACCCCGAACACCGGGGAGCTGTTTTTT; CDR3 protein: CASSPRTPNTGELFF
D gene: NA; clone size: NA; V gene: TRBV5-1; J gene: TRBJ1-2; CDR3 DNA: TGCGCCAGCAGCTTGGGCACTAACTATGGCTACACCTTC; CDR3 protein: CASSLGTNYGYTF
D gene: NA; clone size: NA; V gene: TRBV7-2; J gene: TRBJ1-2; CDR3 DNA: TGTGCCAGCAGCTTAGCGACGGATGGCTACACCTTC; CDR3 protein: CASSLATDGYTF
D gene: TRBD1; clone size: few; V gene: TRBV9; J gene: TRBJ1-4; CDR3 DNA: TGTGCCAGCAGCGCATTGACAGGGCCTAATGAAAAACTGTTTTTT; CDR3 protein: CASSALTGPNEKLFF
D gene: TRBD2; clone size: NA; V gene: TRBV3-1/TRBV3-2; J gene: TRBJ2-1; CDR3 DNA: TGTGCCAGCAGCCTCCGGACTAGCGGGCGTGCATACAATGAGCAGTTCTTC; CDR3 protein: CASSLRTSGRAYNEQFF
D gene: NA; clone size: NA; V gene: TRBV6-2/TRBV6-3; J gene: TRBJ1-2; CDR3 DNA: TGTGCCAGCAGTTACTTCAGGCTAGGTGGCTACACCTTC; CDR3 protein: CASSYFRLGGYTF
D gene: TRBD1; clone size: NA; V gene: TRBV24-1; J gene: TRBJ2-7; CDR3 DNA: TGTGCCACCAGTGGACCGGGACAGGGCTACGAGCAGTACTTC; CDR3 protein: CATSGPGQGYEQYF
D gene: NA; clone size: NA; V gene: TRBV4-3; J gene: TRBJ2-1; CDR3 DNA: TGCGCCAGCAGCCAAGATCCCGGGACATCGTCCTACAATGAGCAGTTCTTC; CDR3 protein: CASSQDPGTSSYNEQFF
D gene: NA; clone size: NA; V gene: TRBV10-3; J gene: TRBJ2-2; CDR3 DNA: TGTGCCATCAGTGAGGGGGTGTCGAACACCGGGGAGCTGTTTTTT; CDR3 protein: CAISEGVSNTGELFF
D gene: NA; clone size: NA; V gene: TRBV2; J gene: TRBJ1-1; CDR3 DNA: TGTGCCAGCAGCATCGACACTGAAGCTTTCTTT; CDR3 protein: CASSIDTEAFF
D gene: NA; clone size: NA; V gene: TRBV18; J gene: TRBJ1-6; CDR3 DNA: TGTGCCAGCTCACCACCGAATAGGCCCCGGAGTTCACCCCTCCACTTT; CDR3 protein: CASSPPNRPRSSPLHF
D gene: TRBD1; clone size: NA; V gene: TRBV4-1; J gene: TRBJ2-1; CDR3 DNA: TGCGCCAGCAGCCAAGAATTGGCAGGGGGCAGTGAGCAGTTCTTC; CDR3 protein: CASSQELAGGSEQFF
D gene: NA; clone size: NA; V gene: TRBV30; J gene: TRBJ1-3; CDR3 DNA: TGTGCCTGGGCCCTCGGGGTCCCTGGAAACACCATATATTTT; CDR3 protein: CAWALGVPGNTIYF
D gene: NA; clone size: NA; V gene: TRBV27; J gene: TRBJ1-2; CDR3 DNA: TGTGCCAGCAGTTTACAGGGGAACTATGGCTACACCTTC; CDR3 protein: CASSLQGNYGYTF
D gene: NA; clone size: NA; V gene: TRBV5-1; J gene: TRBJ2-3; CDR3 DNA: TGCGCCAGCAGCTTAGAGGGAGGTACAGATACGCAGTATTTT; CDR3 protein: CASSLEGGTDTQYF
D gene: TRBD2; clone size: NA; V gene: TRBV19; J gene: TRBJ2-7; CDR3 DNA: TGTGCCAGTACATCCCGTAGCGGGAGCCTCTACGAGCAGTACTTC; CDR3 protein: CASTSRSGSLYEQYF
D gene: TRBD1; clone size: NA; V gene: TRBV5-1; J gene: TRBJ1-1; CDR3 DNA: TGCGCCAGCAGCCGCGGGGACAGGGGGAGGACTGAAGCTTTCTTT; CDR3 protein: CASSRGDRGRTEAFF
D gene: NA; clone size: NA; V gene: TRBV19; J gene: TRBJ2-7; CDR3 DNA: TGTGCCAGTAGTATGGGCCTCTACGAGCAGTACTTC; CDR3 protein: CASSMGLYEQYF
D gene: NA; clone size: NA; V gene: TRBV4-3; J gene: TRBJ1-1; CDR3 DNA: TGCGCCAGCAGCCCGGATACGGGACCCATTTCCACTGAAGCTTTCTTT; CDR3 protein: CASSPDTGPISTEAFF
D gene: TRBD1; clone size: NA; V gene: TRBV28; J gene: TRBJ2-2; CDR3 DNA: TGTGCCAGCAGGCTCGGACAGGCGGACACCGGGGAGCTGTTTTTT; CDR3 protein: CASRLGQADTGELFF
D gene: NA; clone size: NA; V gene: TRBV2; J gene: TRBJ2-5; CDR3 DNA: TGTGCCAGCAGTCCAGGGCCCCCCGGGTCTGAGACCCAGTACTTC; CDR3 protein: CASSPGPPGSETQYF
D gene: NA; clone size: NA; V gene: TRBV28; J gene: TRBJ2-1; CDR3 DNA: TGTGCCAGCAAGGCCCCCCGGGGCAATGAGCAGTTCTTC; CDR3 protein: CASKAPRGNEQFF
D gene: NA; clone size: once; V gene: TRBV3-1/TRBV3-2; J gene: TRBJ1-2; CDR3 DNA: TGTGCCAGCAGCCCCTCTCAGGGGTCTAACTATGGCTACACCTTC; CDR3 protein: CASSPSQGSNYGYTF
D gene: TRBD2; clone size: once; V gene: TRBV27; J gene: TRBJ2-7; CDR3 DNA: TGTGCCAGCAGTTTAGTCGTCGGGGGGACCTACGAGCAGTACTTC; CDR3 protein: CASSLVVGGTYEQYF
D gene: TRBD1; clone size: NA; V gene: TRBV5-4; J gene: TRBJ1-1; CDR3 DNA: TGTGCCAGCAGCCGTCGAAATAACAGGGGGCTCTTTACGGACACTGAAGCTTTCTTT; CDR3 protein: CASSRRNNRGLFTDTEAFF
D gene: NA; clone size: once; V gene: TRBV2; J gene: TRBJ2-1; CDR3 DNA: TGTGCCAGCACCCCGGCCTCGGGGGCCTCAACCGGGGGAGGGCAGGGGAATGAGCAGTTCTTC; CDR3 protein: CASTPASGASTGGGQGNEQFF